This T cell receptor beta chain appears in the sequencing data of a study of blood T cell repertoires in COVID-19. Study summary: Sites across the United States, Italy and Spain contributed samples from acute and convalescent COVID-19. PBMCs, B-cell-depleted T cells, or T cells provided the cDNA or gDNA that made up the material.

How the authors handled the data: Nucleated cell number was recorded as an estimate derived from reference gene primer amplification. Clones were read by immunoSEQ multiplex PCR, and TCRdb kept only the in-frame ones, dropping some. The D gene and trimming were derived from the DNA, and the V and J assignments and clone size from that table. Of 130,000 or so clones in the sample, 75% to 90% are singletons; the top ten hold about 4.3%. The specimen was peripheral blood. This clonotype originated in a human donor in a cohort sampled during active COVID-19.

CDR3: CASSHRGNTIYF. CDR3 nucleotides: TGTGCCAGCAGTCATAGAGGAAACACCATATATTTT. The genes are TRBV6-5 and TRBJ1-3, with D unclear. CDR3 size: 12 residues. Germline CDR1 and CDR2: MNHEY and SVGAGI. Trimming cost V 5 bases and J 4 bases, with 6 bases left between them.